The source of this T cell receptor (beta chain) is a study of blood T cells in healthy people across ages. The study, taken as a whole, reports: Expanded clonotype changes were possibly confounded by unknown donor CMV status. Long-lived donors had more naive CD4+ cells and higher diversity than aged donors.

Each donor gave roughly 9.2 milliliters of peripheral blood. The CDR3 length is 18 residues. It was with a sample-barcoded 5' primer and a J-beta primer mix that a second PCR of about 6 to 12 cycles was run. Sequencing yielded, for each sample, at least 2.5 million paired-end reads carrying CDR3. TCRdb re-analysed the 5' RACE reads in MiXCR, keeping a single row per CDR3 protein. The profile shows approximately 770,000 distinct CDR3 sequences, roughly 60% of them singletons. As regards this clonotype: Its antigen is unidentified.

Sequenced material: blood. V and J are TRBV21-1 and TRBJ2-5; the DNA was not compared with TRBD2, the D call given in the table. The J call could be wrong; TRBJ2-7 is a better fit for the DNA end. TRBV21-1 is deemed a pseudogene. The receptor was derived from a man aged 25 to 40 in good health. DNA of the CDR3: TGTGCCAGCAGCAACCAAAAGGGGCCTGAGGACACCTCCTACGAGCAGTACTTC. Translating it yields CASSNQKGPEDTSYEQYF.